This entry describes one TCR beta chain. What antigen it recognizes has not been identified. Since a much larger clone is just one base distant, this may be a read error. Receptor amplification or capture employed PCR. Sequenced using an Illumina HiSeq 4000. High-throughput sequencing was used to profile the TCR beta-chain CDR3 region of each patient. Per the source publication's procedure: Drawing on CDR3 differences between clinicopathological groups, the researchers built a classifier meant to tell apart patients with distant-metastatic papillary thyroid cancer. To measure repertoire diversity the researchers used the Shannon index, while the Morisita-Horn index served to gauge how similar the tumor and blood repertoires were. TCRdb itself trimmed the public reads at Q25 with fastp, ran MiXCR and retained productive beta chains. TCRdb, rather than the study authors, made the V and J calls. The table for this sample lists under 100,000 clones; over 8.5% of them were counted only once. The ten biggest clones cover roughly 9% of the sample.

Taken from the germline V gene, the CDR1 and CDR2 loops are SNHLY and FYNNEI. The CDR3 goes from the cysteine to the phenylalanine over 15 residues. This entry keeps only the CDR3 DNA: 45 bases, framed from base 1. V and J are truncated by 0 bases and 7 bases respectively, leaving an intervening sequence of 12 bases. The data stem from a study of metastatic and nonmetastatic thyroid tumors (dated by TCRdb to the early 2020s). Regarding the research as a whole: For patients with malignant and with benign thyroid disease, the researchers compared repertoires between peripheral blood samples and tumor or nodule tissue samples. Overall study outcomes, separate from this receptor: TCR beta diversity was reported as significantly higher in malignant tumors than in benign nodules, in both blood and tumor samples.

None of the patients had been given any treatment before thyroid surgery. Patient clinical samples collected from 2012 to 2018 were retrospectively analysed using T-cell receptor beta sequencing. The sequence joins TRBV2 to TRBJ1-4; the D region possibly corresponds to TRBD1 (5 bases align). The sequencing sample was made of blood. This TCR was sampled from a female donor with papillary thyroid cancer or a benign thyroid nodule (not recorded which). Some clones in this sample may be carry-over from other donors' samples. CDR3 loop: CASSEALRRGEKLFF. The DNA reads as follows: TGTGCCAGCAGTGAAGCGCTTCGAAGGGGTGAAAAACTGTTTTTT.